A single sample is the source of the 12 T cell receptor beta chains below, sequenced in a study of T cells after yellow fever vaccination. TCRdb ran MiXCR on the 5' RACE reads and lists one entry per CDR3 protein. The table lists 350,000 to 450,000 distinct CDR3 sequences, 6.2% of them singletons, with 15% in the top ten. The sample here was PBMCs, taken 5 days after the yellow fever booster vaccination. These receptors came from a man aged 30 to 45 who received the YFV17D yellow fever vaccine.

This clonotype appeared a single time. DNA for the CDR3: TGTGCCAGCAGTGAATATCCTAGGGACGTTAACAATGAGCAGTTCTTC. Encoded protein: CASSEYPRDVNNEQFF. The V call is TRBV25-1, the J call TRBJ2-1; either TRBD1 or TRBD2 may supply D (5 bases each). The CDR3 is made up of 16 amino acids. The germline CDR1 and CDR2 sequences are MGHDK and SYGVNS. Trimming shortened V by 0 bases and J by 5 bases, and 14 bases separated the two germline ends. The full variable domain, in which reference TRBV25-1 and TRBJ2-1 provide the parts outside the CDR3, is EADIYQTPRYLVIGTGKKITLECSQTMGHDKMYWYQQDPGMELHLIHYSYGVNSTEKGDLSSESTVSRIRTEHFPLTLESARPSHTSQYLCASSEYPRDVNNEQFFGPGTRLTVL.

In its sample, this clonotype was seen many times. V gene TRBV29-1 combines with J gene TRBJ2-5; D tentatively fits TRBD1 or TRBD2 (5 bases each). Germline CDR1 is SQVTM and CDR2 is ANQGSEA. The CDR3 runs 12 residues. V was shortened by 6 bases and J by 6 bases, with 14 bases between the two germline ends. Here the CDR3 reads CSVVLEGKTQYF. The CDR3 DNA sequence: TGCAGCGTGGTTCTAGAGGGGAAGACCCAGTACTTC.

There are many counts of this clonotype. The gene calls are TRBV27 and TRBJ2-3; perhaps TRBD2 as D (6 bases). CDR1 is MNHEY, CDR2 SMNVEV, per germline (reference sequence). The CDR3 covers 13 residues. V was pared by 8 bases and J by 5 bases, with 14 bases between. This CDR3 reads CASSGTEGDTQYF. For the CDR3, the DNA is TGTGCCAGCTCCGGGACTGAGGGAGATACGCAGTATTTT.

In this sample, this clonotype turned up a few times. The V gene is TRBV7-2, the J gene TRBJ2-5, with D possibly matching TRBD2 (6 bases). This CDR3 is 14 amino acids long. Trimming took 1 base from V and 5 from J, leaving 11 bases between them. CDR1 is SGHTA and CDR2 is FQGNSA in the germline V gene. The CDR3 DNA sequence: TGTGCCAGCAGCTTAGGCGGGACTTATGAGACCCAGTACTTC. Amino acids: CASSLGGTYETQYF. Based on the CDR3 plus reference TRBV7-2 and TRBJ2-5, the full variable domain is GAGVSQSPSNKVTEKGKDVELRCDPISGHTALYWYRQSLGQGLEFLIYFQGNSAPDKSGLPSDRFSAERTGGSVSTLTIQRTQQEDSAVYLCASSLGGTYETQYFGPGTRLLVL.

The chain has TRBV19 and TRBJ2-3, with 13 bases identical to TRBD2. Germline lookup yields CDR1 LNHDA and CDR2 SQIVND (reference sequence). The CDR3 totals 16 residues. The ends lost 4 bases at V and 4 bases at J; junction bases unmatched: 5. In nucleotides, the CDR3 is TGTGCCAGTAGTACCAGGACTAGCGGGAGTCCAGATACGCAGTATTTT. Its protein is CASSTRTSGSPDTQYF. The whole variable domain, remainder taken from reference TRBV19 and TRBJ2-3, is DGGITQSPKYLFRKEGQNVTLSCEQNLNHDAMYWYRQDPGQGLRLIYYSQIVNDFQKGDIAEGYSVSREKKESFPLTVTSAQKNPTAFYLCASSTRTSGSPDTQYFGPGTRLTVL.

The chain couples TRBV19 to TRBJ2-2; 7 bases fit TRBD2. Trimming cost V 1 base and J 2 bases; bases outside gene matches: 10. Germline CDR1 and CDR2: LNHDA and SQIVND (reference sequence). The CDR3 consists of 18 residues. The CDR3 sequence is CASSIGASGTINTGELFF. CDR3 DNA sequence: TGTGCCAGTAGTATAGGGGCGAGCGGGACTATAAACACCGGGGAGCTGTTTTTT.

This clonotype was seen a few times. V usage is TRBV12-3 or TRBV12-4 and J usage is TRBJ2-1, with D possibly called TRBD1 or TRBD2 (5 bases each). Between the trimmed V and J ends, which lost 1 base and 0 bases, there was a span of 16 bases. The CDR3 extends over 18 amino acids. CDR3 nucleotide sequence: TGTGCCAGCAGTTTAGGACAGAAGAGGGAGAGCTCCTACAATGAGCAGTTCTTC. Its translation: CASSLGQKRESSYNEQFF.

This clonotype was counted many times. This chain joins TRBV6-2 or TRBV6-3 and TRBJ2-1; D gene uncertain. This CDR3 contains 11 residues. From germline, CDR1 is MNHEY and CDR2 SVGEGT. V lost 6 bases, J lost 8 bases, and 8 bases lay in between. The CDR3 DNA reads TGTGCCAGCAGGAGCGTCCATGAGCAGTTCTTC. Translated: CASRSVHEQFF.

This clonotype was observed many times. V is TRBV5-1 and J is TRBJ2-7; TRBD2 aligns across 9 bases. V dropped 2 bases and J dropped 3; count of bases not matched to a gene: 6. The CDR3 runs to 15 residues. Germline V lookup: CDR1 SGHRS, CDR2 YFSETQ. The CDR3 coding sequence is TGCGCCAGCAGCTTCAATAGCGGGAGCTTCTACGAGCAGTACTTC. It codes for CASSFNSGSFYEQYF.

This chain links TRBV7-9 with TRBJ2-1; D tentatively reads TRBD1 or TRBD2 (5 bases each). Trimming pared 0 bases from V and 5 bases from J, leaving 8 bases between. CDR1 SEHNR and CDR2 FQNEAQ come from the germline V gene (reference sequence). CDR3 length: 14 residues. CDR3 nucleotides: TGTGCCAGCAGCTTAGCGGGGGTCCACAATGAGCAGTTCTTC. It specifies CASSLAGVHNEQFF.

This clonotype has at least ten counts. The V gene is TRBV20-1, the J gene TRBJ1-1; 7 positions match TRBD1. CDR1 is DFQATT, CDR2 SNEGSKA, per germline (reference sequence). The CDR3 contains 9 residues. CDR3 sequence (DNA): TGCAGCCAGGGGGGGGGAGCTTTCTTT. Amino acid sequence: CSQGGGAFF.

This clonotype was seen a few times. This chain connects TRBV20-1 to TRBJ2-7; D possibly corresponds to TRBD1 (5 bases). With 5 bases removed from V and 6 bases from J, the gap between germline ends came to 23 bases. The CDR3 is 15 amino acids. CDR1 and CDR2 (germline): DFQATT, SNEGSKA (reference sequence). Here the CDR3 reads CSAPYGGPRVPEQYF. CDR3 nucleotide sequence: TGCAGTGCTCCCTATGGCGGCCCCAGGGTTCCCGAGCAGTACTTC.